These 26 T cell receptor beta chains were all obtained from the same sample, sequenced in a study of cytomegalovirus exposure and HLA in healthy donors. The PCR employed 60 Vbeta primers together with 13 Jbeta primers. Assay used: immunoSEQ multiplex PCR; TCRdb lists only in-frame clones, some missing. The profile shows 95,000 to 150,000 clones, about 10% of them singletons. Sequenced input: PBMCs. The receptors stem from a woman younger than 30 in good health and CMV-seropositive.

The gene calls are TRBV11-2 and TRBJ2-3; TRBD2 matches at 9 bases. This CDR3 spans 16 amino acids. V trimming: 6 bases; J trimming: 5 bases; junction bases outside the gene matches: 12. Germline V gene lookup returns CDR1 SGHAT and CDR2 FQNNGV. In DNA, the CDR3 is TGTGCCAGCAGTCCCATAGCGGGAGATCTACGAGATACGCAGTATTTT. It yields the protein CASSPIAGDLRDTQYF.

This clone was counted a single time. V gene TRBV29-1 combines with J gene TRBJ2-5, with 7 bases fitting TRBD2. The last part of the DNA fits TRBJ2-7 better; the J call may be wrong. Germline-derived CDR1 and CDR2 are SQVTM and ANQGSEA. The CDR3 sequence is 15 residues long. DNA of the CDR3: TGCAGCGTTGAAGATCTTTCCGCGGGAGCCTACGAGCAGTACTTC. Its translation: CSVEDLSAGAYEQYF.

For this clone: Other DNA sequences from this sample encode an identical CDR3 as well. The chain is built from TRBV6-5 and TRBJ2-5; D assignment may be TRBD1 or TRBD2 (5 bases each). The J call could be wrong; TRBJ2-7 is a better fit for the DNA end. Germline V gene lookup returns CDR1 MNHEY and CDR2 SVGAGI. This CDR3 region has 14 residues. CDR3 DNA sequence: TGTGCCAGCAGTTACTCGGGGGACTCCTACGAGCAGTACTTC. It is translated as CASSYSGDSYEQYF.

This clone occurred a few times. The rearrangement joins TRBV9 to TRBJ1-2, with D unclear. Trimming shortened V by 0 bases and J by 11 bases, and 17 bases separated the two germline ends. Germline V gives CDR1 SGDLS, CDR2 YYNGEE. The CDR3 covers 14 residues. The CDR3 nucleotides read TGTGCCAGCAGCGTAGTACCGGGGTTAGAAGGGTACACCTTC. Its translation is CASSVVPGLEGYTF. The entire variable domain, with the rest obtained from reference TRBV9 and TRBJ1-2, is as follows: DSGVTQTPKHLITATGQRVTLRCSPRSGDLSVYWYQQSLDQGLQFLIQYYNGEERAKGNILERFSAQQFPDLHSELNLSSLELGDSALYFCASSVVPGLEGYTFGSGTRLTVV.

The rearrangement links TRBV9 to TRBJ2-7; D is unclear. With 0 bases removed from V and 0 bases from J, the gap between germline ends came to 13 bases. Germline V lookup: CDR1 SGDLS, CDR2 YYNGEE. The CDR3 has 16 residues. The CDR3 sequence: CASSVAFAASSYEQYF. The CDR3 coding sequence is TGTGCCAGCAGCGTAGCTTTCGCAGCTAGCTCCTACGAGCAGTACTTC.

J is TRBJ2-5 and V is TRBV2; 10 bases line up with TRBD1. The J segment lost 4 bases and the V segment lost 7 bases, leaving 3 bases of the junction unmatched. The CDR3 has 13 amino acids. Germline values: CDR1 SNHLY, CDR2 FYNNEI. CDR3 amino acids: CASTRTGGETQYF. CDR3 nucleotides: TGTGCCAGCACTCGGACAGGGGGAGAGACCCAGTACTTC.

This chain uses TRBV9 with TRBJ2-1, with 13 positions matching TRBD2. Germline V lookup: CDR1 SGDLS, CDR2 YYNGEE. This CDR3 contains 18 residues. The V gene end was trimmed by 0 bases and the J gene end by 4 bases; junction bases not matched to a gene: 7. The CDR3 DNA reads as TGTGCCAGCAGCGTAGAGGCAGGACTAGCGGGAGTGTACAATGAGCAGTTCTTC. The encoded protein is CASSVEAGLAGVYNEQFF.

This clone was picked up a small number of times. The rearrangement links TRBV9 to TRBJ1-4; 8 bases match TRBD1. The V and J ends lost 7 bases and 4 bases, in that order; junction bases with no gene match: 6. Germline lookup yields CDR1 SGDLS and CDR2 YYNGEE. The CDR3 has 14 amino acids. The CDR3 loop reads CASGPGTGNEKLFF. The DNA for the CDR3 is TGTGCCAGCGGCCCGGGGACAGGTAATGAAAAACTGTTTTTT.

This clone was picked up a small number of times. V gene TRBV9 combines with J gene TRBJ2-2; 12 positions agree with TRBD2. After removal of 1 base from V and 7 bases from J, the junction contained 2 bases not matched to a gene. Germline loops: CDR1 SGDLS, CDR2 YYNGEE. CDR3 length: 15 residues. The CDR3 DNA reads as TGTGCCAGCAGCGTACTAGCGGGAGGGCTCGGGGAGCTGTTTTTT. Protein: CASSVLAGGLGELFF.

The chain joins TRBV23-1 to TRBJ1-1, with D hard to call. TRBV23-1 is flagged as an ORF with uncertain function. V gave up 3 bases and J gave up 5 bases, with 16 bases separating them. This CDR3 has 15 amino acids. The CDR3 sequence: CASSHPPPKRTEAFF. The CDR3 DNA reads as TGCGCCAGCAGTCATCCGCCCCCCAAGAGGACTGAAGCTTTCTTT.

This clone has just a few counts. The V and J genes are TRBV4-2 and TRBJ1-5; TRBD1 aligns across 8 bases. Germline V lookup: CDR1 LGHNA, CDR2 YNFKEQ. The CDR3 loop spans 18 amino acids. The V segment lost 3 bases and the J segment 1 base; nucleotides outside the gene matches: 11. The CDR3 spells CASSHPHGGTGSNQPQHF. In DNA, the CDR3 is TGTGCCAGCAGCCACCCCCATGGAGGGACAGGAAGCAATCAGCCCCAGCATTTT.

This rearrangement joins TRBV6-1 to TRBJ1-1, with TRBD1 as a possible D gene (5 bases). The CDR3 extends over 13 amino acids. Germline CDR1 and CDR2: MNHNS and SASEGT. The ends were cut back, 6 bases at V and 5 bases at J, with 13 bases in the middle. The CDR3 loop reads CASSRLGGTEAFF. In DNA, the CDR3 is TGTGCCAGCAGCCGACTCGGGGGAACTGAAGCTTTCTTT.

CDR3 residues: CASSRSAGQEETQYF. CDR3 bases: TGTGCCAGCAGCCGTTCCGCGGGACAGGAGGAGACCCAGTACTTC. V and J are TRBV5-4 and TRBJ2-5, with 8 bases aligning to TRBD1. J lost 5 bases, V lost 4 bases, and 10 bases had no gene match. There are 15 residues in the CDR3. The germline V gene has CDR1 SGHNT and CDR2 YYREEE (reference sequence).

This clone was observed a handful of times. The chain joins TRBV5-5 to TRBJ1-5; 9 bases line up with TRBD1. CDR1 is SGHKS and CDR2 is YYEKEE in the germline V gene (reference sequence). The junction had 1 base not matched to a gene; V was cut back by 5 bases and J by 4 bases. This CDR3 contains 13 residues. CDR3 protein: CASRGQGNQPQHF. The CDR3 nucleotides are TGTGCCAGCAGAGGACAGGGGAATCAGCCCCAGCATTTT.

This chain links TRBV19 with TRBJ1-1; D unclear. Germline values: CDR1 LNHDA, CDR2 SQIVND (reference sequence). Trimming left V 8 bases short and J 4 bases short, with 5 bases between. The CDR3 extends over 10 amino acids. In DNA form, the CDR3 reads TGTGCCAGTGCCGGCACTGAAGCTTTCTTT. Amino acid sequence: CASAGTEAFF.

This clone turned up a few times. The gene calls are TRBV5-1 and TRBJ2-3; the D gene is possibly TRBD1 (5 bases). From germline, CDR1 is SGHRS and CDR2 YFSETQ. This CDR3 contains 15 residues. Trimming took 3 bases from V and 2 from J, leaving 13 bases between them. The CDR3, as DNA: TGCGCCAGCAGCTACTTGGGGCATTCCACAGATACGCAGTATTTT. This encodes CASSYLGHSTDTQYF.

The rearrangement uses TRBV5-1 and TRBJ1-2; D gene unclear. This CDR3 is built from 15 residues. V was shortened by 4 bases and J by 7 bases, with 20 bases between the two germline ends. Germline values: CDR1 SGHRS, CDR2 YFSETQ. For the CDR3, the DNA is TGCGCCAGCAGCACCGGCCCCTCCAGGCCAATTGGCTACACCTTC. It is translated as CASSTGPSRPIGYTF.

This clone was counted only a few times. This chain connects TRBV27 to TRBJ2-6; D remains unclear. The CDR3 extends over 13 amino acids. Germline CDR1 and CDR2: MNHEY and SMNVEV (reference sequence). The ends were cut back, 3 bases at V and 5 bases at J, with 5 bases in the middle. The CDR3, as DNA: TGTGCCAGCAGTTTGAGTAGGGCCAACGTCCTGACTTTC. It codes for CASSLSRANVLTF.

The chain recombines TRBV18 with TRBJ1-5, with TRBD1 identical over 7 bases. The CDR3 contains 16 residues. Germline V gene data show CDR1 as KGHSH and CDR2 as LQKENI. V was pared by 6 bases and J by 4 bases, with 12 bases of the junction left unmatched. DNA for the CDR3: TGTGCCAGCTCTCCTACAGGGGTCTTAATGAATCAGCCCCAGCATTTT. Its translation is CASSPTGVLMNQPQHF.

The CDR3 nucleotides read TGTGCCAGCAACGGACTAGCGGGAGGAAGGGTTACGCAGTATTTT. Its translation is CASNGLAGGRVTQYF. V is TRBV6-6 and J is TRBJ2-3; 14 nucleotides agree with TRBD2. There are 15 residues in the CDR3. The germline V gene has CDR1 MNHNY and CDR2 SVGAGI (reference sequence). Trimming removed 7 bases from V and 8 bases from J; junction bases left unmatched: 8.

The chain uses TRBV7-6 and TRBJ1-5; D unclear. The germline V gene encodes CDR1 SGHVS and CDR2 FNYEAQ. V dropped 0 bases and J dropped 7 bases, with 10 bases sitting between them. This CDR3 spans 14 amino acids. The CDR3, as DNA: TGTGCCAGCAGCTTAGCCGGGGAGGACCAGCCCCAGCATTTT. Protein sequence: CASSLAGEDQPQHF.

This chain joins TRBV14 and TRBJ1-3; maybe TRBD1 (5 bases). V shed 6 bases and J shed 1 base, with 19 bases lying between them. Germline assignment: CDR1 SGHDN and CDR2 FVKESK. The CDR3 spans 17 residues. In DNA form, the CDR3 reads TGTGCCAGCAGTCCAGGTTGGGGGGTGTCATCTGGAAACACCATATATTTT. Protein: CASSPGWGVSSGNTIYF.

The chain recombines TRBV6-1 with TRBJ2-7, with D perhaps TRBD1 (6 bases). The germline V gene has CDR1 MNHNS and CDR2 SASEGT. The germline V and J ends were trimmed by 4 bases and 2 bases, with 15 bases remaining between them. The CDR3 is 15 amino acids. DNA of the CDR3: TGTGCCAGCAGTGGGGAACAGGGTAGGACCTACGAGCAGTACTTC. Amino acid sequence: CASSGEQGRTYEQYF.

This clone was seen repeatedly, ten times or more. This chain joins TRBV4-1 and TRBJ2-3; possible D gene TRBD2, 5 bases. V lost 0 bases, J lost 4 bases, and 11 bases lay in between. The CDR3 contains 15 residues. Germline CDR1 and CDR2: MGHRA and YSYEKL. The CDR3 DNA is TGCGCCAGCAGCCAAGAATTGAGGGCGTCAGATACGCAGTATTTT. Translating it yields CASSQELRASDTQYF.

This chain joins TRBV14 and TRBJ1-4; 7 positions agree with TRBD1. V dropped 4 bases and J dropped 7; count of bases not matched to a gene: 9. The CDR3 is made up of 15 amino acids. CDR1 is SGHDN and CDR2 is FVKESK in the germline V gene. CDR3 region: CASSPSTGEAEKLFF. DNA of the CDR3: TGTGCCAGCAGCCCGAGCACAGGGGAAGCTGAAAAACTGTTTTTT.

This clone was seen a few times. V gene TRBV20-1 combines with J gene TRBJ1-2; D may be TRBD1 (6 bases). V lost 7 bases and J lost 6, with 12 bases in between. The germline CDR1 and CDR2 sequences are DFQATT and SNEGSKA (reference sequence). CDR3 length: 11 residues. The CDR3 bases are TGCAGTGTTCGAAGGGGGAATGGCTACACCTTC. This encodes CSVRRGNGYTF.